The 30 T cell receptor beta chains listed next were all sequenced from one sample in a study of blood T cell repertoires in COVID-19. Data came from immunoSEQ multiplex PCR; TCRdb stores just in-frame clones and leaves some out. The sample lists under 150,000 clones; roughly 79% were seen once. What was sequenced was PBMCs or T cells enriched from blood (not recorded which). The receptors derive from a woman aged 45-65 years who had recovered from COVID-19.

The chain couples TRBV5-4 to TRBJ2-1, with 11 bases that match TRBD2. CDR1 and CDR2 from the germline V gene are SGHNT and YYREEE (reference sequence). V gave up 4 bases and J gave up 10 bases; unmatched junction bases: 19. This CDR3 region has 18 residues. The CDR3 DNA reads TGTGCCAGCAGCCGAACAGTTTATTTAGCGGGGGGGCCCGGGGAGCAGTTCTTC. This gives the protein CASSRTVYLAGGPGEQFF.

The gene calls are TRBV30 and TRBJ1-1, with TRBD1 matching over 8 bases. The CDR3 is 15 residues long. V gave up 3 bases and J gave up 0 bases; unmatched junction bases: 6. The germline V gene has CDR1 GTSNPN and CDR2 SVGIG (reference sequence). The CDR3 bases are TGTGCCTGGAGACCACCGGACAGGGTGAACACTGAAGCTTTCTTT. This translates into CAWRPPDRVNTEAFF.

The gene calls are TRBV29-1 and TRBJ2-5; TRBD1 matches 8 bases. Germline lookup yields CDR1 SQVTM and CDR2 ANQGSEA. The trim removed 6 bases at V and 4 bases at J, leaving 7 bases unmatched. This CDR3 has 13 residues. The CDR3 region is CSVDRGPSETQYF. The CDR3 DNA reads as TGCAGCGTCGACAGGGGTCCCTCAGAGACCCAGTACTTC. The complete variable domain, with remaining parts taken from reference TRBV29-1 and TRBJ2-5, reads SAVISQKPSRDICQRGTSLTIQCQVDSQVTMMFWYRQQPGQSLTLIATANQGSEATYESGFVIDKFPISRPNLTFSTLTVSNMSPEDSSIYLCSVDRGPSETQYFGPGTRLLVL.

The gene calls are TRBV19 and TRBJ1-5; no definite D call. CDR3 size: 15 residues. The V gene lost 5 bases and the J gene lost 2 bases, with 13 bases spanning the gap. Per germline, CDR1 LNHDA and CDR2 SQIVND (reference sequence). CDR3 amino acids: CASSFGGERNQPQHF. The CDR3 DNA reads as TGTGCCAGTAGTTTTGGCGGGGAGCGCAATCAGCCCCAGCATTTT.

The V call is TRBV30, the J call TRBJ1-6; D is unclear. V lost 0 bases and J 6 bases, leaving 9 bases between the germline ends. This CDR3 contains 14 residues. Germline CDR1 GTSNPN, CDR2 SVGIG (reference sequence). The CDR3 protein is CAWSVGEINSPLHF. CDR3 DNA sequence: TGTGCCTGGAGTGTAGGAGAGATTAATTCACCCCTCCACTTT.

The V and J genes are TRBV7-9 and TRBJ1-3; D call uncertain. The V end was cut by 8 bases, the J end by 2 bases, with 7 bases between. The CDR3 runs to 12 residues. The germline V gene encodes CDR1 SEHNR and CDR2 FQNEAQ (reference sequence). The CDR3 is CASQEAGNTIYF. The CDR3 DNA follows: TGTGCCAGCCAGGAGGCTGGAAACACCATATATTTT.

This clone came up once. The gene calls are TRBV18 and TRBJ2-3; tentatively, D is TRBD1 (5 bases). The germline gives CDR1 KGHSH, CDR2 LQKENI. The V gene lost 3 bases and the J gene lost 3 bases, with 7 bases spanning the gap. This CDR3 has 13 amino acids. The CDR3 nucleotides read TGTGCCAGCTCACCCCAGGGTACAGATACGCAGTATTTT. It yields the protein CASSPQGTDTQYF.

In this sample, this clone turned up a few times. The V call is TRBV5-1, the J call TRBJ2-5, with TRBD1 matching over 7 bases. CDR3 size: 15 residues. Trimming took 3 bases from V and 4 from J; bases not matched to a gene: 9. In germline, CDR1 is SGHRS, CDR2 YFSETQ. The CDR3: CASSWNQGVGETQYF. The CDR3 coding sequence is TGCGCCAGCAGCTGGAACCAGGGGGTAGGAGAGACCCAGTACTTC.

This clone appeared a few times. The chain links TRBV11-3 to TRBJ1-1, with 8 bases fitting TRBD1. This CDR3 has 14 amino acids. Losses at the gene ends were 6 bases for V and 2 bases for J; bases not matched to a gene: 5. CDR1 is SGHNT and CDR2 is YENEEA in the germline V gene. The CDR3 here is CASRLDRVNTEAFF. The CDR3 DNA follows: TGTGCCAGCAGACTGGACAGGGTCAACACTGAAGCTTTCTTT.

This clone showed up many times. V gene TRBV14 combines with J gene TRBJ2-7; D gene unclear. The CDR3 runs to 15 residues. Trimming removed 0 bases from V and 2 bases from J, with 11 bases in between. Germline values: CDR1 SGHDN, CDR2 FVKESK. The CDR3 loop reads CASSQDPVAPYEQYF. The CDR3 DNA is TGTGCCAGCAGCCAAGATCCCGTAGCCCCCTACGAGCAGTACTTC. Drawing the rest from reference TRBV14 and TRBJ2-7, the complete variable domain is EAGVTQFPSHSVIEKGQTVTLRCDPISGHDNLYWYRRVMGKEIKFLLHFVKESKQDESGMPNNRFLAERTGGTYSTLKVQPAELEDSGVYFCASSQDPVAPYEQYFGPGTRLTVT.

This chain joins TRBV5-1 and TRBJ2-2, with TRBD2 matching over 8 bases. Germline V gene lookup returns CDR1 SGHRS and CDR2 YFSETQ. The trim removed 3 bases at V and 4 bases at J, leaving 8 bases unmatched. The CDR3 extends over 16 amino acids. The CDR3 sequence: CASSSGTSKSTGELFF. Written as DNA, the CDR3 is TGCGCCAGCAGCTCCGGGACTAGTAAATCCACCGGGGAGCTGTTTTTT. The whole variable domain, filled in from reference TRBV5-1 and TRBJ2-2, reads KAGVTQTPRYLIKTRGQQVTLSCSPISGHRSVSWYQQTPGQGLQFLFEYFSETQRNKGNFPGRFSGRQFSNSRSEMNVSTLELGDSALYLCASSSGTSKSTGELFFGEGSRLTVL.

The V call is TRBV19, the J call TRBJ1-2, with D possibly being TRBD1 (5 bases). Germline lookup yields CDR1 LNHDA and CDR2 SQIVND (reference sequence). CDR3 length: 14 residues. Between the trimmed V and J ends, which lost 4 bases and 5 bases, there was a span of 14 bases. The CDR3 DNA is TGTGCCAGTAGTACCCCCATGCCAGGGTATGGCTACACCTTC. Amino acid sequence: CASSTPMPGYGYTF.

This chain links TRBV10-3 with TRBJ1-5; D is possibly TRBD1 (5 bases). Trimming took 2 bases from V and 0 from J, leaving 8 bases between them. The CDR3 runs 15 residues. Germline V gene lookup returns CDR1 ENHRY and CDR2 SYGVKD. The CDR3 sequence is CAISETGISNQPQHF. The CDR3 DNA is TGTGCCATCAGTGAGACAGGAATTAGCAATCAGCCCCAGCATTTT.

This chain links TRBV7-6 with TRBJ1-3; D unclear. The CDR3 spans 14 residues. Germline V CDR1 and CDR2: SGHVS, FNYEAQ. Trimming pared 5 bases from V and 0 bases from J, leaving 8 bases between. The CDR3 region is CASSPISSGNTIYF. The CDR3 DNA follows: TGTGCCAGCAGCCCTATTAGCTCTGGAAACACCATATATTTT.

This chain connects TRBV27 to TRBJ1-4, with unresolved D. Germline V CDR1 and CDR2: MNHEY, SMNVEV (reference sequence). V lost 6 bases to trimming and J lost 0 bases, with 11 bases between them. The CDR3 runs to 15 residues. For the CDR3, the DNA is TGTGCCAGCAGACTAGACGAGGCAACTAATGAAAAACTGTTTTTT. This encodes CASRLDEATNEKLFF. Variable domain in full (rest from reference TRBV27 and TRBJ1-4): EAQVTQNPRYLITVTGKKLTVTCSQNMNHEYMSWYRQDPGLGLRQIYYSMNVEVTDKGDVPEGYKVSRKEKRNFPLILESPSPNQTSLYFCASRLDEATNEKLFFGSGTQLSVL.

The V and J genes are TRBV7-8 and TRBJ2-3; perhaps TRBD2 as D (7 bases). Germline assignment: CDR1 SGHVS and CDR2 FQNEAQ. The CDR3 totals 16 residues. The germline V and J ends were trimmed by 1 base and 0 bases, with 11 bases remaining between them. The CDR3, as DNA: TGTGCCAGCAGCTTAGTAGGGGGGGTGAGCACAGATACGCAGTATTTT. Translation: CASSLVGGVSTDTQYF.

This clone was seen once. The V and J genes are TRBV10-3 and TRBJ2-7; a weak D match, TRBD1 (5 bases). The germline V and J ends were trimmed by 3 bases and 2 bases, with 17 bases remaining between them. This CDR3 is 16 amino acids long. Germline V gene sequence: CDR1 ENHRY, CDR2 SYGVKD. The CDR3 bases are TGTGCCATCAGTGACAACTCACGGACATCCACCTACGAGCAGTACTTC. This translates into CAISDNSRTSTYEQYF.

This sequence joins TRBV10-1 and TRBJ2-1; D uncertain. V shed 4 bases and J shed 3 bases, with 7 bases lying between them. The CDR3 sequence is 13 residues long. Germline-derived CDR1 and CDR2 are WNHNN and SYGVQD (reference sequence). The CDR3 DNA is TGCGCCAGCAGTGGACACGGCTACAATGAGCAGTTCTTC. Translation: CASSGHGYNEQFF.

The chain joins TRBV3-1 (or the pseudogene TRBV3-2) to TRBJ1-5; D uncertain. In germline, CDR1 is LGHDT, CDR2 YNNKEL (reference sequence). Trimming cost V 4 bases and J 7 bases, with 14 bases left between them. The CDR3 has 14 residues. The CDR3, as DNA: TGTGCCAGCAGCCCCCGGGTAGGAGGACAGCCCCAGCATTTT. Encoded protein: CASSPRVGGQPQHF.

The rearrangement links TRBV3-1 (or the pseudogene TRBV3-2) to TRBJ2-1; D ambiguous. The CDR3 covers 16 residues. The V end was cut by 3 bases, the J end by 8 bases, with 20 bases between. Germline CDR1 is LGHDT and CDR2 is YNNKEL (reference sequence). The CDR3 here is CASSHARGPLFHEQFF. The CDR3 region has the DNA TGTGCCAGCAGCCACGCCCGAGGCCCTCTCTTCCATGAGCAGTTCTTC.

This clone was detected many times. The V and J genes are TRBV19 and TRBJ1-3; D may be TRBD1 (6 bases). This CDR3 has 14 residues. V was cut by 7 bases and J by 0 bases, with 10 bases left in between. In germline, CDR1 is LNHDA, CDR2 SQIVND (reference sequence). CDR3 in amino acids: CASTKGGSGNTIYF. The CDR3 coding sequence is TGTGCCAGTACCAAAGGGGGCTCTGGAAACACCATATATTTT.

This clone was counted between two and nine times. This chain links TRBV3-1 (or the pseudogene TRBV3-2) with TRBJ2-7; 9 bases line up with TRBD1. The CDR3 covers 13 residues. V shed 8 bases, J shed 5 bases, and the junction held 7 bases outside the gene matches. Germline V gene data show CDR1 as LGHDT and CDR2 as YNNKEL (reference sequence). The CDR3 DNA reads TGTGCCAGCTCTAACAGGGGGCTCGACGAGCAGTACTTC. Translated, it gives CASSNRGLDEQYF.

The rearrangement uses TRBV9 and TRBJ1-6; no reliable D call. Trimming cost V 5 bases and J 9 bases, with 12 bases left between them. CDR3 length: 13 residues. Germline values: CDR1 SGDLS, CDR2 YYNGEE. The CDR3 region has the DNA TGTGCCAGCAGTAATCGGGCGGGTTCACCCCTCCACTTT. Translating gives CASSNRAGSPLHF.

The chain links TRBV7-2 to TRBJ2-5, with D perhaps matching TRBD1 (7 bases). CDR1 and CDR2 (germline): SGHTA, FQGNSA. The CDR3 contains 15 residues. Trimming cost V 0 bases and J 7 bases, with 15 bases left between them. CDR3: CASSLAVQGGRTQYF. For the CDR3, the DNA is TGTGCCAGCAGCTTAGCCGTTCAGGGGGGTCGGACCCAGTACTTC. Looking up the rest from reference TRBV7-2 and TRBJ2-5 gives the full variable domain: GAGVSQSPSNKVTEKGKDVELRCDPISGHTALYWYRQSLGQGLEFLIYFQGNSAPDKSGLPSDRFSAERTGGSVSTLTIQRTQQEDSAVYLCASSLAVQGGRTQYFGPGTRLLVL.

V is TRBV19 and J is TRBJ1-4, with 7 bases lining up with TRBD1. V lost 6 bases and J lost 5; bases outside the gene matches: 12. The CDR3 extends over 16 amino acids. Germline V CDR1 and CDR2: LNHDA, SQIVND (reference sequence). For the CDR3, the DNA is TGTGCCAGTAGAATTACACAGGGACAGCCGAATGAAAAACTGTTTTTT. As protein: CASRITQGQPNEKLFF.

This chain uses TRBV6-6 with TRBJ2-7; D call uncertain. Germline V gene sequence: CDR1 MNHNY, CDR2 SVGAGI (reference sequence). This CDR3 contains 11 residues. V lost 0 bases and J lost 7, with 4 bases in between. DNA of the CDR3: TGTGCCAGCAGTTACTCAACAGAGCAGTACTTC. Translation: CASSYSTEQYF.

In DNA, the CDR3 is TGTGCCAGCAGGACAGGAGCCTCTGGAAACACCATATATTTT. The encoded protein is CASRTGASGNTIYF. This chain links TRBV18 with TRBJ1-3; 7 bases line up with TRBD1. Trimming took 8 bases from V and 0 from J; bases not matched to a gene: 4. Germline V gene lookup returns CDR1 KGHSH and CDR2 LQKENI. The CDR3 extends over 14 amino acids.

This rearrangement joins TRBV27 to TRBJ1-2, with 8 bases matching TRBD1. The V gene end was trimmed by 1 base and the J gene end by 7 bases; junction bases not matched to a gene: 8. Germline lookup yields CDR1 MNHEY and CDR2 SMNVEV (reference sequence). This CDR3 region has 15 residues. CDR3 sequence (DNA): TGTGCCAGCAGTTTATTACCCGACAGGGGTCGTGGCTACACCTTC. Amino acids: CASSLLPDRGRGYTF.

The rearrangement uses TRBV4-1 and TRBJ2-1, with 10 bases fitting TRBD2. The junction had 5 bases not matched to a gene; V was cut back by 1 base and J by 5 bases. CDR3 length equals 16 residues. The germline CDR1 and CDR2 sequences are MGHRA and YSYEKL. For the CDR3, the DNA is TGCGCCAGCAGCCAAGCTAGCGGGGGACGTAACAATGAGCAGTTCTTC. Translated, it gives CASSQASGGRNNEQFF.

The V and J genes are TRBV3-1 (or the pseudogene TRBV3-2) and TRBJ2-3; 13 nucleotides agree with TRBD2. The CDR3 has 15 amino acids. Trimming removed 3 bases from V and 3 bases from J; junction bases left unmatched: 0. Germline-derived CDR1 and CDR2 are LGHDT and YNNKEL (reference sequence). CDR3 region: CASSQGLAGTDTQYF. The CDR3 nucleotides are TGTGCCAGCAGCCAGGGACTAGCGGGGACAGATACGCAGTATTTT.